The entry below gives a single TCR beta chain sequence along with its context. No cognate antigen has been identified for it. There are no base qualities to consult, and no much larger clone falls within one base. The data were taken from a study of blood T cell repertoires in COVID-19 (dated by TCRdb to between 2020 and 2021). Context from the whole study: Collaborator samples came from the United States, Italy and Spain and covered acute and convalescent phases of COVID-19. The material from the prospective study consisted of cDNA or gDNA derived from T cells, B-cell-depleted T cells, or PBMCs. Deeply sampled blood TCRbeta repertoires from subjects exposed to, actively infected with, or recovered from COVID-19 were included in the dataset. The repertoires were released in a freely available public database intended as a resource for research on the immune response to SARS-CoV-2. The samples were drawn from two sources: the first 160 participants of the ongoing ImmuneRACE study, and fewer than 1,500 subjects contributed by 6 global collaborators. The sample metadata nearly always contained a de-identified subject ID, COVID-19 status, age in years and sex. Where HLA class I and class II types were available, the types were taken from metadata supplied by the sample provider, not from assay-based typing.

The immunoSEQ Assay, a bias-controlled multiplex PCR, was used to amplify TCRbeta CDR3 regions from genomic DNA. In the paper's pipeline: The number of nucleated cells in each sample was estimated from the amplification of reference gene primers within the assay. Sequence reads were collapsed and filtered to measure the absolute abundance of every unique TCRbeta CDR3 rearrangement. For each sample, productive Simpson clonality was calculated as the square root of Simpson's diversity index across productive rearrangements. In its TCRdb copy, this immuneACCESS table keeps in-frame sequences only and misses some clones. Where compared with another copy, unresolved V genes explain less than half of these, and the others have no known cause. V, J and clone size derive from that table, while D and trimming were established from the DNA sequence. The sample table shows about 120,000 clones, and around 89% are seen once. The ten largest clones add up to approximately 19% of the sample.

Paper-wide results and their limitations: How much clinical and demographic metadata was included differed by source and by participant, and the metadata was provided uncurated.

The CDR3 runs 14 amino acids, cysteine and phenylalanine included. The DNA shown is the 42-base CDR3, in frame from base 1. V lost 6 bases and J lost 1 base; the stretch between them is 13 bases long. Based on the germline V gene, the CDR1 and CDR2 sequences are MNHEY and SVGAGI. The collaborating institutions used their own protocols to collect whole blood in K2EDTA tubes. Collaborator samples were shipped for TCRbeta analysis as frozen whole blood, isolated PBMCs, or DNA extracted from either sample type. Specimen: peripheral blood. The rearranged chain carries TRBV6-5 and TRBJ2-7; TRBD1 is perhaps the D gene, given 6 matching bases. This clonotype originated in a human donor with acute or convalescent COVID-19. The donor label of this sample is uncertain. The DNA sequence follows: TGTGCCAGCAGCCCCCAACAGGGTTCCTACGAGCAGTACTTC. Its protein is CASSPQQGSYEQYF.